The 32 T cell receptor beta chains reported below all come from one sample, sequenced in a study of cytomegalovirus exposure and HLA in healthy donors. PCR used 60 Vbeta primers and 13 Jbeta primers. Sequencing used immunoSEQ multiplex PCR; TCRdb keeps in-frame clones, though not all of them. Among 200,000 or so clones, about 82% were seen once, and the ten largest hold 2.5% to 3%. The sample taken for sequencing was PBMCs. The receptors originated from a man aged 25-45 years in good health and CMV-seronegative.

V usage is TRBV19 and J usage is TRBJ2-3, with D tentatively TRBD2 (5 bases). CDR3 size: 14 residues. V lost 3 bases to trimming and J lost 7 bases, with 14 bases between them. Germline-derived CDR1 and CDR2 are LNHDA and SQIVND (reference sequence). The CDR3 region is CASSIGLNVNTQYF. CDR3 nucleotide sequence: TGTGCCAGTAGTATCGGACTGAATGTTAATACGCAGTATTTT.

V is TRBV6-1 and J is TRBJ1-1; no clear D gene. Germline V CDR1 and CDR2: MNHNS, SASEGT. CDR3 length equals 16 residues. Trimming removed 3 bases at V and 0 bases at J, with 14 bases between. The CDR3 DNA reads TGTGCCAGCAGTGAGGGCTACGGCAGCTTGAACACTGAAGCTTTCTTT. Its translation is CASSEGYGSLNTEAFF.

The chain combines TRBV29-1 with TRBJ1-2, with 8 bases that match TRBD1. J was trimmed by 9 bases and V by 3 bases; bases with no gene match: 15. The CDR3 has 15 amino acids. Germline assignment: CDR1 SQVTM and CDR2 ANQGSEA. Here the CDR3 DNA reads TGCAGCGTTGACCCTGGACAGGGAGGGGGAGGTAGCTACACCTTC. Translated: CSVDPGQGGGGSYTF.

The genes are TRBV5-1 and TRBJ2-1, with TRBD2 identical over 10 bases. Germline V gene lookup returns CDR1 SGHRS and CDR2 YFSETQ. J lost 3 bases, V lost 2 bases, and 11 bases had no gene match. CDR3 length: 18 residues. The CDR3 coding sequence is TGCGCCAGCAGCTTTCCTTCTAGCGGGGGTACCGACTACAATGAGCAGTTCTTC. This codes for CASSFPSSGGTDYNEQFF.

This rearrangement joins TRBV10-3 to TRBJ1-5; maybe TRBD1 (5 bases). Looked up from germline, CDR1 is ENHRY and CDR2 is SYGVKD. The ends were cut back, 9 bases at V and 4 bases at J, with 16 bases in the middle. The CDR3 spans 14 residues. As DNA, the CDR3 is TGTGCCATTGGTTTAACAGGCCTAAATCAGCCCCAGCATTTT. It yields the protein CAIGLTGLNQPQHF.

This clone was picked up a small number of times. This chain connects TRBV5-6 to TRBJ2-1; 7 bases agree with TRBD1. The length of the CDR3 is 15 residues. The V gene's germline CDR1 is SGHDT and CDR2 YYEEEE. With 3 bases clipped from V and 4 bases from J, the junction kept 7 bases outside the gene matches. The CDR3 spells CASSWVTGRYNEQFF. CDR3 DNA sequence: TGTGCCAGCAGCTGGGTGACAGGGCGGTACAATGAGCAGTTCTTC.

The V gene is TRBV15, the J gene TRBJ2-2, with TRBD1 identical over 7 bases. From germline, CDR1 is LNHNV and CDR2 YYDKDF (reference sequence). CDR3 size: 15 residues. V was clipped by 0 bases and J by 4 bases; unmatched bases: 2. The CDR3 region is CATSRDRDSTGELFF. The CDR3 nucleotides are TGTGCCACCAGCAGAGATAGGGACAGCACCGGGGAGCTGTTTTTT.

This rearrangement joins TRBV9 to TRBJ2-3, with TRBD1 as a possible D gene (6 bases). Trimming left V 2 bases short and J 0 bases short, with 10 bases between. Germline assignment: CDR1 SGDLS and CDR2 YYNGEE. The CDR3 length is 15 residues. CDR3 protein: CASSVGTSSTDTQYF. The CDR3, as DNA: TGTGCCAGCAGCGTTGGGACATCTAGCACAGATACGCAGTATTTT.

This clone was counted only a few times. V gene TRBV7-9 combines with J gene TRBJ1-1; 8 positions agree with TRBD1. Germline V gives CDR1 SEHNR, CDR2 FQNEAQ (reference sequence). After removal of 4 bases from V and 3 bases from J, the junction contained 7 bases not matched to a gene. This CDR3 contains 15 residues. The CDR3 DNA reads as TGTGCCAGCAGCTCCTACAGGGGGAGGGACACTGAAGCTTTCTTT. Protein product: CASSSYRGRDTEAFF.

The chain's CDR3 is CASSSDRGFSYEQFF. CDR3 DNA: TGTGCCAGCAGCTCTGACAGGGGGTTTAGTTATGAGCAGTTCTTC. The chain joins TRBV5-8 to TRBJ2-1; 9 bases fit TRBD1. The junction had 9 bases not matched to a gene; V was cut back by 3 bases and J by 8 bases. The CDR3 has 15 amino acids. Germline CDR1 and CDR2: SGHTS and YDEGEE.

V is TRBV7-9 and J is TRBJ1-1; 7 nucleotides line up with TRBD1. The CDR3 is made up of 15 amino acids. Losses at the gene ends were 4 bases for V and 2 bases for J; bases not matched to a gene: 7. Germline lookup yields CDR1 SEHNR and CDR2 FQNEAQ (reference sequence). The DNA of the CDR3 is TGTGCCAGCAGCTCCCCCGGGACAGTAAACACTGAAGCTTTCTTT. This codes for CASSSPGTVNTEAFF. The complete variable domain, with remaining parts taken from reference TRBV7-9 and TRBJ1-1, reads DTGVSQNPRHKITKRGQNVTFRCDPISEHNRLYWYRQTLGQGPEFLTYFQNEAQLEKSRLLSDRFSAERPKGSFSTLEIQRTEQGDSAMYLCASSSPGTVNTEAFFGQGTRLTVV.

As regards this clone: Mismatch with germline at one junction end may stem from a read error. The DNA of the CDR3 is TGTTCCAGCAGCTTAGGCACAGGGAATCAGCCCCAGCATTTT. Amino acid sequence: CSSSLGTGNQPQHF. The V gene is TRBV7-9, the J gene TRBJ1-5, with D possibly matching TRBD1 (6 bases). Germline V CDR1 and CDR2: SEHNR, FQNEAQ (reference sequence). This CDR3 is built from 14 residues. The whole variable domain, remainder taken from reference TRBV7-9 and TRBJ1-5, is DTGVSQNPRHKITKRGQNVTFRCDPISEHNRLYWYRQTLGQGPEFLTYFQNEAQLEKSRLLSDRFSAERPKGSFSTLEIQRTEQGDSAMYLCSSSLGTGNQPQHFGDGTRLSIL.

The chain combines TRBV11-2 with TRBJ2-1, with 9 bases that match TRBD1. CDR3 length equals 15 residues. Germline V gene lookup returns CDR1 SGHAT and CDR2 FQNNGV. Trimming removed 4 bases from V and 4 bases from J; junction bases left unmatched: 5. CDR3 in DNA: TGTGCCAGCAGCTGGACAGGGGAGACGTACAATGAGCAGTTCTTC. This translates into CASSWTGETYNEQFF.

The chain's CDR3 is CASSLWTGGQNQPQHF. In DNA, the CDR3 is TGTGCCAGCAGCCTTTGGACAGGGGGCCAAAATCAGCCCCAGCATTTT. The gene calls are TRBV7-9 and TRBJ1-5, with TRBD1 matching over 11 bases. This CDR3 has 16 residues. CDR1 is SEHNR and CDR2 is FQNEAQ in the germline V gene (reference sequence). J was trimmed by 4 bases and V by 5 bases; bases with no gene match: 7. Filled out from reference TRBV7-9 and TRBJ1-5, the complete variable domain reads DTGVSQNPRHKITKRGQNVTFRCDPISEHNRLYWYRQTLGQGPEFLTYFQNEAQLEKSRLLSDRFSAERPKGSFSTLEIQRTEQGDSAMYLCASSLWTGGQNQPQHFGDGTRLSIL.

The chain has TRBV21-1 and TRBJ2-5; the tabulated D call, TRBD2, remains unverified against the DNA. TRBV21-1 is a recognized pseudogene. The CDR3 loop spans 13 amino acids. This chain's CDR3 is CASSKVEFETQYF. The CDR3 nucleotides read TGTGCCAGCAGCAAAGTGGAGTTTGAGACCCAGTACTTC.

This chain joins TRBV19 and TRBJ1-5; D not resolved. This CDR3 region has 16 residues. Germline V gene data show CDR1 as LNHDA and CDR2 as SQIVND (reference sequence). V was shortened by 5 bases and J by 6 bases, with 20 bases between the two germline ends. This chain's CDR3 is CASSSLRLTTGQPQHF. The CDR3 nucleotides read TGTGCCAGTAGTTCCCTGAGACTTACAACCGGTCAGCCCCAGCATTTT.

This chain links TRBV5-1 with TRBJ2-2, with 8 positions matching TRBD2. The CDR3 sequence is 15 residues long. CDR1 is SGHRS, CDR2 YFSETQ, per germline. Trimming cost V 0 bases and J 6 bases; bases outside gene matches: 4. CDR3 sequence (DNA): TGCGCCAGCAGCTTGGGGGGACTAGGACCCGGGGAGCTGTTTTTT. This gives the protein CASSLGGLGPGELFF.

This chain links TRBV7-8 with TRBJ2-5; no clear D gene. Trimming left V 3 bases short and J 5 bases short, with 4 bases between. Looked up from germline, CDR1 is SGHVS and CDR2 is FQNEAQ. This CDR3 region has 11 residues. The CDR3 DNA is TGTGCCAGCAGCTTGTATGAGACCCAGTACTTC. Protein sequence: CASSLYETQYF. The variable domain in full, with the rest retrieved from reference TRBV7-8 and TRBJ2-5, is GAGVSQSPRYKVAKRGQDVALRCDPISGHVSLFWYQQALGQGPEFLTYFQNEAQLDKSGLPSDRFFAERPEGSVSTLKIQRTQQEDSAVYLCASSLYETQYFGPGTRLLVL.

V is TRBV5-6 and J is TRBJ2-7, with a possible D match to TRBD2 (6 bases). The CDR3 spans 13 residues. V lost 2 bases and J lost 2, with 8 bases in between. Per the germline V gene, CDR1 is SGHDT and CDR2 is YYEEEE. CDR3 sequence: CASSFGGTYEQYF. In DNA form, the CDR3 reads TGTGCCAGCAGCTTCGGAGGGACCTACGAGCAGTACTTC.

V usage is TRBV9 and J usage is TRBJ2-1, with D possibly matching TRBD1 (6 bases). V lost 5 bases, J lost 9 bases, and 18 bases lay in between. Germline V CDR1 and CDR2: SGDLS, YYNGEE. The CDR3 sequence is 14 residues long. This CDR3 reads CASSGTGKVVEQFF. CDR3 in DNA: TGTGCCAGCAGTGGAACAGGGAAGGTCGTTGAGCAGTTCTTC. The complete variable domain, with remaining parts taken from reference TRBV9 and TRBJ2-1, reads DSGVTQTPKHLITATGQRVTLRCSPRSGDLSVYWYQQSLDQGLQFLIQYYNGEERAKGNILERFSAQQFPDLHSELNLSSLELGDSALYFCASSGTGKVVEQFFGPGTRLTVL.

The chain has TRBV10-2 and TRBJ2-3, with TRBD2 matching 10 bases. The ends lost 6 bases at V and 4 bases at J; junction bases unmatched: 4. Germline CDR1 is WSHSY and CDR2 is SAAADI. The CDR3 covers 14 residues. The CDR3 nucleotides are TGCGCCAGCAGGAGCGGGGGGGCGGCAGATACGCAGTATTTT. Protein product: CASRSGGAADTQYF.

The V gene is TRBV12-1, the J gene TRBJ2-3; the table's TRBD2 call for D was not verified on the DNA. TRBV12-1 represents a pseudogene. CDR3 length equals 16 residues. The CDR3 loop reads CASSWGLAGGIDTQYF. The CDR3, as DNA: TGTGCCAGCAGCTGGGGATTAGCGGGGGGTATAGATACGCAGTATTTT.

The CDR3 DNA is TGTGCCAGCAGTTACTCTGCGGGGGGCGGGTACAATGAGCAGTTCTTC. Protein sequence: CASSYSAGGGYNEQFF. The chain links TRBV6-5 to TRBJ2-1; TRBD2 matches at 8 bases. V was clipped by 0 bases and J by 4 bases; unmatched bases: 5. This CDR3 region has 16 residues. CDR1 MNHEY and CDR2 SVGAGI come from the germline V gene.

This chain connects TRBV11-2 to TRBJ2-7; 10 bases agree with TRBD1. The CDR3 totals 15 residues. The V segment lost 1 base and the J segment 3 bases; nucleotides outside the gene matches: 3. Germline-derived CDR1 and CDR2 are SGHAT and FQNNGV. Written as DNA, the CDR3 is TGTGCCAGCAGCTTAGGACAGGGGGCACGCTACGAGCAGTACTTC. As protein: CASSLGQGARYEQYF.

CDR3 nucleotide sequence: TGTGCCAGCAGTTTATCCGGGATCGGCACTGAAGCTTTCTTT. Translation gives CASSLSGIGTEAFF. The chain employs TRBV28 and TRBJ1-1, with D unresolved. Germline CDR1 MDHEN, CDR2 SYDVKM. The ends were cut back, 1 base at V and 4 bases at J, with 10 bases in the middle. The CDR3 totals 14 residues.

This sequence joins TRBV5-1 and TRBJ2-5; 12 bases line up with TRBD2. V dropped 3 bases and J dropped 2; count of bases not matched to a gene: 5. The CDR3 has 16 amino acids. From germline, CDR1 is SGHRS and CDR2 YFSETQ. The CDR3, as DNA: TGCGCCAGCAGCTGGACACTAGCGGGGGGTCAAGAGACCCAGTACTTC. It specifies CASSWTLAGGQETQYF.

CDR3 loop: CASSLQGNPYEQYF. The CDR3 DNA sequence: TGCGCCAGCAGCCTACAGGGGAACCCCTACGAGCAGTACTTC. This chain links TRBV4-1 with TRBJ2-7, with 7 bases identical to TRBD1. V was pared by 4 bases and J by 2 bases, with 5 bases of the junction left unmatched. Germline assignment: CDR1 MGHRA and CDR2 YSYEKL. This CDR3 contains 14 residues.

This chain joins TRBV7-9 and TRBJ2-3; 12 bases match TRBD2. CDR3 size: 18 residues. The J segment lost 2 bases and the V segment lost 1 base, leaving 7 bases of the junction unmatched. Germline CDR1 and CDR2: SEHNR and FQNEAQ (reference sequence). DNA of the CDR3: TGTGCCAGCAGCTTAGGCCCGACTAGCGGGGGTCTCACAGATACGCAGTATTTT. It codes for CASSLGPTSGGLTDTQYF.

The V and J genes are TRBV6-5 and TRBJ2-2; possible D gene TRBD1, 6 bases. This CDR3 is built from 16 residues. Germline lookup yields CDR1 MNHEY and CDR2 SVGAGI. Trimming left V 1 base short and J 0 bases short, with 9 bases between. CDR3 residues: CASSYWGTTNTGELFF. As DNA, the CDR3 is TGTGCCAGCAGTTACTGGGGGACAACGAACACCGGGGAGCTGTTTTTT.

About this clone: One end of the junction fails to match germline, which may point to a read error. The rearrangement joins TRBV7-7 to TRBJ2-1; 13 nucleotides match TRBD2. Looked up from germline, CDR1 is SSHAT and CDR2 is FNYEAQ (reference sequence). This CDR3 spans 16 amino acids. The CDR3, as DNA: TGTGCTAGCAGCCCTGGACTAGCGGGGGTATACAATGAGCAGTTCTTC. Amino acid sequence: CASSPGLAGVYNEQFF.

The V gene is TRBV19, the J gene TRBJ2-3; TRBD2 might be the D (5 bases). The V end was cut by 5 bases, the J end by 0 bases, with 9 bases between. From germline, CDR1 is LNHDA and CDR2 SQIVND (reference sequence). The CDR3 consists of 14 residues. The CDR3 reads CASSWSGSTDTQYF. The CDR3 DNA reads as TGTGCCAGTAGTTGGAGCGGAAGCACAGATACGCAGTATTTT.

V usage is TRBV2 and J usage is TRBJ2-5; a possible D gene is TRBD2 (6 bases). The CDR3 is 14 residues long. Looked up from germline, CDR1 is SNHLY and CDR2 is FYNNEI. Deletions cut 1 base from V and 5 bases from J, with 11 bases between. The CDR3 coding sequence is TGTGCCAGCAGTGAAGTATTTGGGGGGGAGACCCAGTACTTC. Its protein product is CASSEVFGGETQYF.